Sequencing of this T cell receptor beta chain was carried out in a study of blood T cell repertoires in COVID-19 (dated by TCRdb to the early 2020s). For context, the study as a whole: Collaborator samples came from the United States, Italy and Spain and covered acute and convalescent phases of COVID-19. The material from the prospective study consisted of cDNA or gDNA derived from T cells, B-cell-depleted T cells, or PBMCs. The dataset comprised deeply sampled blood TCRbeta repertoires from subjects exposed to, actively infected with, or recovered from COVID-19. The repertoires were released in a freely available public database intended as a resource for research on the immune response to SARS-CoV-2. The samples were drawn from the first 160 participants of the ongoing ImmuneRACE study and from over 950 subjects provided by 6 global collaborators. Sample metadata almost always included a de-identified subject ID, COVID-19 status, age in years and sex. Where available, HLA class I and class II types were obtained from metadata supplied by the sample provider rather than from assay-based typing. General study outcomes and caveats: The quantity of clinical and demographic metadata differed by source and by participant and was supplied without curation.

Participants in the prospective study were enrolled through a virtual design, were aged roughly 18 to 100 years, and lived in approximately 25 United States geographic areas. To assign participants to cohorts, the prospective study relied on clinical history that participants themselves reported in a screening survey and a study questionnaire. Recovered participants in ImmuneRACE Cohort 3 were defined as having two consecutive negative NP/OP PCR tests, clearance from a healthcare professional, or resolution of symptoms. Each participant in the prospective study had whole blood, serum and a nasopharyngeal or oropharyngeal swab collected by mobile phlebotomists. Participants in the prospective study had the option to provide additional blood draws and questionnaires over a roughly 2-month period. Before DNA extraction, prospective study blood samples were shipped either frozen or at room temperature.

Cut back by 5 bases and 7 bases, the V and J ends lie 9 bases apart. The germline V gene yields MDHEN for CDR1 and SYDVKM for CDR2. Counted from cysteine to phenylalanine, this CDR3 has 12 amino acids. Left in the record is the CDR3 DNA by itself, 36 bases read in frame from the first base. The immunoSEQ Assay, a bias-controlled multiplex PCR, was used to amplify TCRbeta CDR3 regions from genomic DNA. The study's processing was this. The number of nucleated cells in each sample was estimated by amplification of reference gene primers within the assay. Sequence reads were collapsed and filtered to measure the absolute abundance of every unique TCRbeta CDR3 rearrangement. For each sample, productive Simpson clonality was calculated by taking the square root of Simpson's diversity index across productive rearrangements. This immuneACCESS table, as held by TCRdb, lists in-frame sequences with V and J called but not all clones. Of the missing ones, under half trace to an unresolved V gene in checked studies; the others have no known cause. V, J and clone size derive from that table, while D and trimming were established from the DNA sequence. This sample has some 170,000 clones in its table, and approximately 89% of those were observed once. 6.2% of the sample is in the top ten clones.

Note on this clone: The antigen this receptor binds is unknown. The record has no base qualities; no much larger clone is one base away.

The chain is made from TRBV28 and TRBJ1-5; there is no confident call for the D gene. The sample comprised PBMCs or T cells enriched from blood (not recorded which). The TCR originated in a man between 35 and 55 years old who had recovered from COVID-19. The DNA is TGTGCCAGCAGTCCGCTCGGGCAGCCCCAGCATTTT. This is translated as CASSPLGQPQHF.